This T cell receptor (beta chain) was sequenced for a study of radiotherapy plus CTLA-4 blockade in lung cancer. Losses at the gene ends were 5 bases for V and 3 bases for J; bases not matched to a gene: 4. The CDR3 loop spans 14 amino acids. The germline CDR1 and CDR2 sequences are MNHNS and SASEGT. There are a few counts of this clone. This specimen includes other DNA sequences encoding the same CDR3. Only in-frame clones appear in the TCRdb table, and some are missing; sequencing was by immunoSEQ multiplex PCR. The data show some 77,000 clones, roughly 86% seen once. The sample was peripheral blood, taken from a patient treated with radiotherapy plus ipilimumab. The chain employs TRBV6-1 and TRBJ2-3, with 8 bases fitting TRBD1. The TCR was taken from a human donor with non-small cell lung cancer who had a partial response to radiotherapy plus ipilimumab. CDR3 residues: CASSRDRGTDTQYF. In DNA form, the CDR3 reads TGTGCCAGCAGTCGAGACAGGGGTACAGATACGCAGTATTTT.